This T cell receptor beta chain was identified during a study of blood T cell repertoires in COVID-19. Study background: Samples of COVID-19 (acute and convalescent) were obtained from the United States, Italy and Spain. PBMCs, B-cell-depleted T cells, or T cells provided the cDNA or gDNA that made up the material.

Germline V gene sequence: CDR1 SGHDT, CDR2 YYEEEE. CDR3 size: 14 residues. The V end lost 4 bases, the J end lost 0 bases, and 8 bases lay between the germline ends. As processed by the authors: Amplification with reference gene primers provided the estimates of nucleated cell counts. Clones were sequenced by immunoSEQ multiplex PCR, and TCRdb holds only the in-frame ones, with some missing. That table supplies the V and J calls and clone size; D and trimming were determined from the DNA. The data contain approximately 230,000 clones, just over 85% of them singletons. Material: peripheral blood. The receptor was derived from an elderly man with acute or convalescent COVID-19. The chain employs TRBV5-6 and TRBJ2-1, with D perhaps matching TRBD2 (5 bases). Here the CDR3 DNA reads TGTGCCAGCAGCCGCCGGGGCTCCTACAATGAGCAGTTCTTC. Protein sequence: CASSRRGSYNEQFF. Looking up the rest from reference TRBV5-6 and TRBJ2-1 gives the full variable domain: DAGVTQSPTHLIKTRGQQVTLRCSPKSGHDTVSWYQQALGQGPQFIFQYYEEEERQRGNFPDRFSGHQFPNYSSELNVNALLLGDSALYLCASSRRGSYNEQFFGPGTRLTVL.